A selection of T cell receptor beta chains follows, all from one sample in a study of shared clonotypes between healthy human individuals. This table comes from immunoSEQ multiplex PCR, and its TCRdb copy is limited to in-frame clones, with some not included. The table has a few million clones, approximately 96% seen once; the top ten hold approximately 0.13%. The sequenced sample consisted of naive CD4+ T cells sorted from blood. These receptors all stem from a man younger than 35 in good health. The CDR3 runs from the conserved cysteine through the conserved F or W. A D gene is named only where the DNA matches it firmly. Clone size, where shown, is once, few, many, or a class for clones that have expanded.

CDR3,DNA,V,D,J,size
CASSALGSGGARDTQYF,TGTGCCAGCAGTGCTCTCGGGAGCGGGGGGGCTCGAGATACGCAGTATTTT,TRBV6-1,TRBD2,TRBJ2-3,once
CASSVDLNYGYTF,TGTGCCAGCAGCGTGGACCTTAACTATGGCTACACCTTC,TRBV6-1,-,TRBJ1-2,-
CASSTSQGPGEKLFF,TGTGCCAGCAGTACTTCACAGGGACCGGGTGAAAAACTGTTTTTT,TRBV6-6,-,TRBJ1-4,-
CASTQDFYNEQFF,TGTGCCAGCACCCAGGACTTCTACAATGAGCAGTTCTTC,TRBV6-6,-,TRBJ2-1,-
CASSGDRFNEKLFF,TGTGCCAGCAGTGGGGACAGGTTTAATGAAAAACTGTTTTTT,TRBV2,TRBD1,TRBJ1-4,-
CASSERDGTNYGYTF,TGTGCCAGTAGCGAGAGGGACGGCACTAACTATGGCTACACCTTC,TRBV19,-,TRBJ1-2,-
CASSSSGKTQYF,TGTGCCAGCAGCTCCAGCGGAAAGACCCAGTACTTC,TRBV11-2,-,TRBJ2-5,-
CASSWTGDTEAFF,TGTGCCAGCAGCTGGACGGGGGACACTGAAGCTTTCTTT,TRBV5-5,-,TRBJ1-1,-
CASSEEGYGYTF,TGTGCCAGCAGTGAGGAAGGTTATGGCTACACCTTC,TRBV2,-,TRBJ1-2,few
CASNRGRGETQYF,TGTGCCAGCAACAGGGGGCGTGGGGAGACCCAGTACTTC,TRBV9,TRBD1,TRBJ2-5,-
CASSQMGYEQYF,TGTGCCAGCAGCCAAATGGGGTACGAGCAGTACTTC,TRBV7-2,-,TRBJ2-7,-
CASSPRPGTGAYEQYF,TGTGCCAGCAGCCCCCGCCCTGGGACAGGGGCCTACGAGCAGTACTTC,TRBV7-8,TRBD1,TRBJ2-7,-
CASSPQGTADTQYF,TGCGCCAGCAGCCCCCAAGGAACGGCAGATACGCAGTATTTT,TRBV5-1,-,TRBJ2-3,-
CASSLAPGLGEKLFF,TGTGCCAGCAGCTTAGCACCCGGGTTGGGTGAAAAACTGTTTTTT,TRBV7-2,-,TRBJ1-4,-
CASGGQGPNYGYTF,TGTGCCAGCGGCGGACAGGGACCTAACTATGGCTACACCTTC,TRBV6-1,TRBD1,TRBJ1-2,-
CAAGGVNEQFF,TGTGCCGCGGGGGGCGTTAATGAGCAGTTCTTC,TRBV7-2,TRBD2,TRBJ2-1,-
CASSWGDRTGYTF,TGCGCCAGCAGCTGGGGGGACAGAACCGGCTACACCTTC,TRBV5-1,TRBD1,TRBJ1-2,once
CASSLNHGSRSRGETQYF,TGTGCCAGCAGCTTAAACCATGGGTCGAGAAGTCGTGGGGAGACCCAGTACTTC,TRBV11-2,-,TRBJ2-5,once
CATSLVLGGRILDTQYF,TGTGCCACCAGCCTGGTACTCGGCGGGAGAATTTTGGATACGCAGTATTTT,TRBV15,TRBD2,TRBJ2-3,-
CASGGTGLSGNTIYF,TGCGCCAGCGGGGGGACGGGGCTCTCTGGAAACACCATATATTTT,TRBV10-2,-,TRBJ1-3,once
CASSDPRGTGELFF,TGTGCCAGCAGTGATCCCCGGGGCACCGGGGAGCTGTTTTTT,TRBV25-1,-,TRBJ2-2,-
CASSEQSGSGNTIYF,TGTGCCAGCAGTGAACAATCTGGCTCTGGAAACACCATATATTTT,TRBV2,-,TRBJ1-3,-
CASSGGVANQPQHF,TGTGCCAGCTCAGGGGGCGTAGCAAATCAGCCCCAGCATTTT,TRBV27,TRBD1,TRBJ1-5,-
CASSLRGQGNGYTF,TGTGCCAGCAGTTTAAGGGGACAGGGTAATGGCTACACCTTC,TRBV28,TRBD1,TRBJ1-2,-
CASSLVRRESNTDTQYF,TGTGCCAGCAGCTTGGTTCGGCGGGAGAGTAACACAGATACGCAGTATTTT,TRBV5-4,TRBD2,TRBJ2-3,once
CASSLGERNSGNTIYF,TGTGCCAGCAGTTTAGGGGAGCGCAACTCTGGAAACACCATATATTTT,TRBV6-6,-,TRBJ1-3,-
CASSAQQGGSSYEQYF,TGTGCCAGCAGCGCCCAACAGGGCGGGTCGTCCTACGAGCAGTACTTC,TRBV9,-,TRBJ2-7,-
CASSVQREGLDTQYF,TGCGCCAGCAGCGTTCAGCGGGAGGGTTTAGATACGCAGTATTTT,TRBV4-1,TRBD2,TRBJ2-3,-
CASSGTNSNQPQHF,TGTGCCAGCTCGGGCACCAATAGCAATCAGCCCCAGCATTTT,TRBV6-5,-,TRBJ1-5,-
CASSSRDRTGRETQYF,TGTGCCAGCAGCTCCCGGGACCGAACAGGGCGAGAGACCCAGTACTTC,TRBV7-2,-,TRBJ2-5,-
CASRGGDYGYTF,TGTGCCTCCCGGGGGGGGGACTATGGCTACACCTTC,TRBV6-5,-,TRBJ1-2,once
CASSEVQRTYEQYF,TGTGCCAGCAGTGAAGTACAGAGAACCTACGAGCAGTACTTC,TRBV6-1,-,TRBJ2-7,once
CASSYAGLGAYEQYF,TGTGCCAGCAGTTACGCGGGATTGGGGGCCTACGAGCAGTACTTC,TRBV6-5,-,TRBJ2-7,-
CASSVAGGLAVGQETQYF,TGTGCCAGCAGCGTAGCCGGAGGACTAGCGGTAGGGCAAGAGACCCAGTACTTC,TRBV9,TRBD2,TRBJ2-5,-
CASSSTGAYTEAFF,TGTGCCAGCAGTTCGACAGGGGCGTACACTGAAGCTTTCTTT,TRBV28,TRBD1,TRBJ1-1,-
CASSLGGSSGNTIYF,TGTGCCAGCAGCTTAGGAGGATCGTCTGGAAACACCATATATTTT,TRBV11-3,-,TRBJ1-3,-
CASSGGPGALHF,TGTGCCAGCAGCGGGGGCCCCGGGGCCCTCCACTTT,TRBV7-8,-,TRBJ1-6,-
CASSYTTPAGSPLHF,TGTGCCAGCAGTTATACTACGCCAGCCGGTTCACCCCTCCACTTT,TRBV6-5,-,TRBJ1-6,-
CASSIRLSNTEAFF,TGTGCTAGTAGCATTCGATTGTCAAACACTGAAGCTTTCTTT,TRBV12-5,-,TRBJ1-1,-
CASSRGTGRDNQPQHF,TGTGCCAGCAGCCGGGGGACCGGGAGGGATAATCAGCCCCAGCATTTT,TRBV4-2,-,TRBJ1-5,-
CASSQATKVGSLGAFF,TGCGCCAGCAGCCAGGCCACAAAGGTGGGGTCACTCGGAGCTTTCTTT,TRBV4-1,-,TRBJ1-1,-
CASSSQVQETQYF,TGCGCCAGCAGCTCACAGGTCCAAGAGACCCAGTACTTC,TRBV5-1,-,TRBJ2-5,once
CASSKTLGETQYF,TGCGCCAGCAGCAAAACCCTGGGGGAGACCCAGTACTTC,TRBV4-1,-,TRBJ2-5,-
CAISEGGQSSYEQYF,TGTGCCATCAGTGAGGGGGGCCAGAGCTCCTACGAGCAGTACTTC,TRBV10-3,-,TRBJ2-7,-
CASSLAERSGRILADTQYF,TGTGCCAGCAGCTTAGCAGAAAGAAGCGGGAGAATTCTAGCAGATACGCAGTATTTT,TRBV7-2,TRBD2,TRBJ2-3,-
CASIRTGGGEKLFF,TGTGCCAGCATTAGGACAGGCGGAGGGGAAAAACTGTTTTTT,TRBV6-6,TRBD1,TRBJ1-4,-
CASSLPASGANYGYTF,TGTGCCAGCAGTTTACCGGCGTCGGGGGCTAACTATGGCTACACCTTC,TRBV28,-,TRBJ1-2,-
CASKLRPGTETYEQYF,TGTGCCAGCAAGTTACGCCCCGGGACGGAGACCTACGAGCAGTACTTC,TRBV6-6,-,TRBJ2-7,-
CASSPLRLADVYQETQYF,TGTGCCAGCAGCCCTCTCCGACTAGCGGATGTGTACCAAGAGACCCAGTACTTC,TRBV27,TRBD2,TRBJ2-5,-
CASSLGFTGFYEQYF,TGTGCCAGCAGCTTAGGATTTACAGGGTTTTACGAGCAGTACTTC,TRBV7-9,-,TRBJ2-7,-
CASSALGNEQFF,TGTGCCAGCAGCGCCCTAGGCAATGAGCAGTTCTTC,TRBV9,-,TRBJ2-1,once